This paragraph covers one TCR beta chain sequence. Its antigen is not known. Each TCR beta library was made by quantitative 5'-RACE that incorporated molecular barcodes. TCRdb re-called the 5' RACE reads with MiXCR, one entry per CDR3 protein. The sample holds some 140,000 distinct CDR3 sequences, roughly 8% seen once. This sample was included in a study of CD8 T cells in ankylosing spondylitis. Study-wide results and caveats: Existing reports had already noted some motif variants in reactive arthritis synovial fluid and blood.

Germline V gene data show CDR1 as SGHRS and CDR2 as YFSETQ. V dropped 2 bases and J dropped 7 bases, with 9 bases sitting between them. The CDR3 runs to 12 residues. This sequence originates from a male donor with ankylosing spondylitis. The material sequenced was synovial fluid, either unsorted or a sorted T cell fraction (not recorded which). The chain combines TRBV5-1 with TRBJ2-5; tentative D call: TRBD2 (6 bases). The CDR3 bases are TGCGCCAGCAGCTTACCGGAGGGGACCCAGTACTTC. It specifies CASSLPEGTQYF.